This entry is about one TCR beta chain. Its matching antigen is unknown. This CDR3 is built from 17 residues. CDR1 is SGHDN, CDR2 FVKESK, per germline. Trimming removed 0 bases from V and 7 bases from J; junction bases left unmatched: 8. The entry originates in a study of cytomegalovirus exposure and HLA in healthy donors. Primers for the PCR totalled 60 Vbeta and 13 Jbeta. Generated by immunoSEQ multiplex PCR, the TCRdb table keeps only in-frame clones and is missing some. The sample contains around 130,000 clones, over 65% of which appear only once. Points from the study as a whole: Both high specificity and high sensitivity reportedly marked the classifier's diagnosis of cytomegalovirus status. What a later analysis showed was that several of the most significant clusters appeared linked to common viral pathogens. In a later analysis, HLA-associated beta chains showed higher expansion and lower generation probabilities than comparable chains. Excluded: some indistinguishable V segments such as TRBV6-2 and TRBV6-3.

Sequences were obtained from PBMCs. V usage is TRBV14 and J usage is TRBJ2-1; 11 nucleotides line up with TRBD2. The receptor was isolated from a man aged 50-59 years in good health and CMV-seronegative. The CDR3 nucleotides read TGTGCCAGCAGCCAAGATATTGGTAGCGGGAGGGTAAATGAGCAGTTCTTC. Its translation: CASSQDIGSGRVNEQFF. The full variable domain, rest sourced from reference TRBV14 and TRBJ2-1, is EAGVTQFPSHSVIEKGQTVTLRCDPISGHDNLYWYRRVMGKEIKFLLHFVKESKQDESGMPNNRFLAERTGGTYSTLKVQPAELEDSGVYFCASSQDIGSGRVNEQFFGPGTRLTVL.